This record covers a single T cell receptor (beta chain). The antigen is unknown. A quantitative 5'-RACE method, one with molecular barcodes, was used to make TCR beta libraries. TCRdb re-analysed the 5' RACE reads in MiXCR, keeping a single row per CDR3 protein. The sample lists just over 350,000 distinct CDR3 sequences; 20% to 25% were seen once. V dropped 3 bases and J dropped 4; count of bases not matched to a gene: 7. CDR1 and CDR2 (germline): DFQATT, SNEGSKA (reference sequence). The CDR3 is made up of 14 amino acids. The sample belongs to a study of CD8 T cells in ankylosing spondylitis. Study results and limitations: Significant enrichment of disease-linked clones was reportedly seen in matched ankylosing spondylitis synovial fluid. Several of the motif variants were reported before in synovial fluid and blood from reactive arthritis. Those disease-linked clones were CD8+; they were also relatively rare in peripheral blood.

This clonotype was sampled from a male donor with ankylosing spondylitis or in good health (not recorded which). The rearrangement uses TRBV20-1 and TRBJ2-7, with TRBD2 matching 9 bases. Sequenced: blood, either unsorted or a sorted T cell fraction (not recorded which). This CDR3 is CSARVAGEQYEQYF. The CDR3 coding sequence is TGCAGTGCTAGGGTAGCGGGGGAACAATACGAGCAGTACTTC.